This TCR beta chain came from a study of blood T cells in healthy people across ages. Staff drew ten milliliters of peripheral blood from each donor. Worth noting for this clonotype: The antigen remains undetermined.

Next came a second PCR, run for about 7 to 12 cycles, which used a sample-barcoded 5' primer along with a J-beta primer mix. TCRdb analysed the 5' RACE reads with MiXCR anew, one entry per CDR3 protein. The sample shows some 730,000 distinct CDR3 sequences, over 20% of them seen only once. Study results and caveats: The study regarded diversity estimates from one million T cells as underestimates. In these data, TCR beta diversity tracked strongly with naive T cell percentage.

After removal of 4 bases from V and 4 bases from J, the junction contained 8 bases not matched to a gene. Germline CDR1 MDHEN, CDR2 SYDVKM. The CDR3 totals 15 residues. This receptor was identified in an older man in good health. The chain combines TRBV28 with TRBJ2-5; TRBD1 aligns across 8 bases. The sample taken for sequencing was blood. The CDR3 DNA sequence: TGTGCCAGCAGTTCCTCCCGGACAGGGAGAGAGACCCAGTACTTC. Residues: CASSSSRTGRETQYF.